These T cell receptor beta chains were read from a single sample in a study of blood T cell repertoires in COVID-19. Sequenced by immunoSEQ multiplex PCR; TCRdb stores in-frame clones only, minus some. Among around 63,000 clones listed, over 75% were seen once. The specimen sequenced was peripheral blood. The receptors shown here come from a woman in her sixties or seventies with acute or convalescent COVID-19. The CDR3 runs from the conserved cysteine through the conserved F or W. D genes are given only for firm matches. Not every row has a clone size; where given, it reads once, few, many or a size class.

d_call	j_call	v_call	clone_size	cdr3_aa	cdr3_nt
NA	TRBJ1-2	TRBV6-1	NA	CASSEGAAVYYGYTF	TGTGCCAGCAGTGAAGGGGCAGCTGTCTACTATGGCTACACCTTC
NA	TRBJ1-5	TRBV19	NA	CAARQEPNSNQPQHF	TGTGCCGCGAGACAGGAGCCAAATAGCAATCAGCCCCAGCATTTT
TRBD1	TRBJ1-5	TRBV19	NA	CASSLPIGTGMDQPQHF	TGTGCCAGTAGTCTCCCTATTGGGACAGGGATGGATCAGCCCCAGCATTTT
TRBD1	TRBJ1-4	TRBV19	NA	CASRTTGTDEKLFF	TGTGCCAGTAGGACGACAGGGACGGATGAAAAACTGTTTTTT
NA	TRBJ1-3	TRBV12-3/TRBV12-4	few	CASMWAAGNTIYF	TGTGCCAGCATGTGGGCAGCTGGAAACACCATATATTTT
TRBD1	TRBJ1-5	TRBV4-1	NA	CASSQGLDRVNQPQHF	TGCGCCAGCAGCCAAGGGCTGGACAGGGTCAATCAGCCCCAGCATTTT
TRBD2	TRBJ2-5	TRBV19	NA	CASSPRLAGGLETQYF	TGTGCCAGTAGTCCTCGGCTAGCGGGAGGGCTGGAGACCCAGTACTTC
NA	TRBJ2-4	TRBV4-1	NA	CASSHLGAGNIQYF	TGCGCCAGCAGCCACTTGGGCGCGGGGAACATTCAGTACTTC
TRBD1	TRBJ1-1	TRBV30	NA	CAWSARDRGNTEAFF	TGTGCCTGGAGTGCCCGGGACAGGGGGAACACTGAAGCTTTCTTT
NA	TRBJ1-2	TRBV15	NA	CATSRESGARLDYGYTF	TGTGCCACCAGCAGAGAGAGCGGAGCGCGATTAGACTATGGCTACACCTTC
NA	TRBJ1-6	TRBV4-2	NA	CASSQEGISSYNSPLHF	TGTGCCAGCAGCCAGGAGGGTATAAGCTCCTATAATTCACCCCTCCACTTT